The 2 T cell receptor beta chains given below trace back to one sample, sequenced in a study of T cells expressing NK-cell markers. TCRdb re-called the 5' RACE reads; one entry per CDR3 protein, DNA not given. Its table records 550,000 or so distinct CDR3 sequences. Sequencing was performed on blood T cells: a sorted CD56 or NKG2C T cell subset, CD4+ or CD8+ T cells, or bulk PBMC T cells (not recorded which). Source of these receptors: a man younger than 35 in good health.

This rearrangement joins TRBV15 to TRBJ1-5; the TCRdb call, TRBD1, lacks DNA for checking. The germline gives CDR1 LNHNV, CDR2 YYDKDF (reference sequence). The CDR3 has 16 residues. CDR3 loop: CATSRGETVSNQPQHF.

The chain employs TRBV7-6 and TRBJ2-7. This CDR3 has 15 residues. In germline, CDR1 is SGHVS, CDR2 FNYEAQ. The CDR3 sequence: CASSLEVGGSYEQYF. Looking up the rest from reference TRBV7-6 and TRBJ2-7 gives the full variable domain: GAGVSQSPRYKVTKRGQDVALRCDPISGHVSLYWYRQALGQGPEFLTYFNYEAQQDKSGLPNDRFSAERPEGSISTLTIQRTEQRDSAMYRCASSLEVGGSYEQYFGPGTRLTVT.